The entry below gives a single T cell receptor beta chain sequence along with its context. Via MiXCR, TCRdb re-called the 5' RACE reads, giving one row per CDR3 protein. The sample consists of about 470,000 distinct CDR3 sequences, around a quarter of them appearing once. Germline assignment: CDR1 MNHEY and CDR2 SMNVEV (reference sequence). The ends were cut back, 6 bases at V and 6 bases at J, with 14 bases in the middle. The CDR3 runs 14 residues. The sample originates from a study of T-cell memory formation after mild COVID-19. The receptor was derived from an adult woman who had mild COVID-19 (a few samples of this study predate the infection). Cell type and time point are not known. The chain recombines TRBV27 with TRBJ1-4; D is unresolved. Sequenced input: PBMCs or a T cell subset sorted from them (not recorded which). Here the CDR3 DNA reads TGTGCCAGCAGCCCCGGACCCAACGATGAAAAACTGTTTTTT. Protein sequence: CASSPGPNDEKLFF. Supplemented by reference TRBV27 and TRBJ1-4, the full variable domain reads EAQVTQNPRYLITVTGKKLTVTCSQNMNHEYMSWYRQDPGLGLRQIYYSMNVEVTDKGDVPEGYKVSRKEKRNFPLILESPSPNQTSLYFCASSPGPNDEKLFFGSGTQLSVL.